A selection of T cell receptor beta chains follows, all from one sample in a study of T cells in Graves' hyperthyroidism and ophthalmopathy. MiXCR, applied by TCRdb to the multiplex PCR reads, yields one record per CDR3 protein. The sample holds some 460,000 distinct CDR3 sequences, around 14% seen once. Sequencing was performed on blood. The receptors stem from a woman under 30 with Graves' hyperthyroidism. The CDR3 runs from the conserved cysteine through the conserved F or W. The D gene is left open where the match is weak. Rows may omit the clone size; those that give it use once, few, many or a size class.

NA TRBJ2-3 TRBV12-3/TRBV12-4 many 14 CASRRGQSTDTQYF TGTGCCAGCCGACGCGGCCAAAGCACAGATACGCAGTATTTT
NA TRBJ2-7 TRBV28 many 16 CASSLFRGFRNYEQYF TGTGCCAGCAGTTTATTCAGGGGTTTTCGGAACTACGAGCAGTACTTC
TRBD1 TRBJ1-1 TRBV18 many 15 CASSPLGTVSNEAFF TGTGCCAGCTCACCGCTGGGGACAGTTAGTAATGAAGCTTTCTTT
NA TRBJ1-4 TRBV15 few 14 CATSRRGGIEKLFF TGTGCCACCAGTCGGAGGGGGGGTATTGAAAAACTGTTTTTT
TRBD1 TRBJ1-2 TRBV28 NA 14 CASSLWGQGYGYTF TGTGCCAGCAGTTTATGGGGACAGGGTTATGGCTACACCTTC
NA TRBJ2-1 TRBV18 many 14 CASSLRGNHNEQFF TGTGCCAGCTCACTCAGGGGAAACCACAATGAGCAGTTCTTC
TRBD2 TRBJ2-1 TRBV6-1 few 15 CASSSLAGVRNEQFF TGTGCCAGCAGTTCACTAGCGGGAGTTAGGAATGAGCAGTTCTTC
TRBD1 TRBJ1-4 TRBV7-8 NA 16 CASSLPRDRANEKLFF TGTGCCAGCAGCTTACCCCGGGACAGGGCTAATGAAAAACTGTTTTTT
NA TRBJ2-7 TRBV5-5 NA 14 CASSLEGLAHEQYF TGTGCCAGCAGCTTGGAAGGGCTAGCCCACGAGCAGTACTTC
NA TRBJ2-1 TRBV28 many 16 CASSLFQGSSYNEQFF TGTGCCAGCAGTTTATTCCAGGGGAGCTCCTACAATGAGCAGTTCTTC
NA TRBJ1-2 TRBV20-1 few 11 CSASEMGGYTF TGCAGTGCTTCCGAAATGGGAGGCTACACCTTC
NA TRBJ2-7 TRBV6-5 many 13 CASSYGFSYEQYF TGTGCCAGCAGTTACGGGTTCTCCTACGAGCAGTACTTC
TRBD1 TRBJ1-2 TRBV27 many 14 CASSRQGAGYGYTF TGTGCCAGCTCTCGTCAGGGGGCAGGTTATGGCTACACCTTC
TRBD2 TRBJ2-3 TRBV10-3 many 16 CAISSGGLLSTDTQYF TGTGCCATCAGTAGCGGGGGGCTCCTTAGCACAGATACGCAGTATTTT
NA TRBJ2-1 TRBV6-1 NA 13 CASRSGGLFEQFF TGTGCCAGCAGATCCGGGGGATTATTTGAGCAGTTCTTC
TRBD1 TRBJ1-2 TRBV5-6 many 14 CASSTGQGRNGYTF TGTGCCAGCAGCACAGGACAGGGGAGAAATGGCTACACCTTC
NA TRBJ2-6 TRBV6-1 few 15 CASSEAFSGANVLTF TGTGCCAGCAGTGAAGCATTCTCTGGGGCCAACGTCCTGACTTTC
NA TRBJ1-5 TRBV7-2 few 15 CASSLGDIGNQPQHF TGTGCCAGCAGCTTGGGGGACATCGGCAATCAGCCCCAGCATTTT
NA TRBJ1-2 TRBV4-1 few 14 CASSPTLPYWGYTF TGCGCCAGCAGCCCAACCCTGCCCTACTGGGGCTACACCTTC
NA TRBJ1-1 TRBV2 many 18 CASSEGWQGMGSNTEAFF TGTGCCAGCAGTGAAGGTTGGCAGGGAATGGGCTCGAACACTGAAGCTTTCTTT
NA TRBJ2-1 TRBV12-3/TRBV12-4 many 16 CASRKRRTDSYNEQFF TGTGCCAGCCGAAAGCGCAGGACAGACTCCTACAATGAGCAGTTCTTC
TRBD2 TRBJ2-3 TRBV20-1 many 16 CSAEKSGRGHTDTQYF TGCAGTGCAGAGAAGAGCGGGAGAGGGCACACAGATACGCAGTATTTT
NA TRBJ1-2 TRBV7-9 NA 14 CASRFRQENYGYTF TGTGCCAGCAGGTTCAGACAGGAAAACTATGGCTACACCTTC
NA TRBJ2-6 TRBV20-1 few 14 CSARTASGANVLTF TGCAGTGCGCGGACAGCTTCCGGGGCCAACGTCCTGACTTTC
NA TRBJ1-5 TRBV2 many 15 CASSDPGLWGQPQHF TGTGCCAGCAGTGATCCGGGGTTATGGGGACAGCCCCAGCATTTT
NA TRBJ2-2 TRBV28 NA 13 CASRQPNTGELFF TGTGCCAGCAGGCAGCCGAACACCGGGGAGCTGTTTTTT
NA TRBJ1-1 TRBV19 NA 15 CASSIQQGMNTEAFF TGTGCCAGTAGTATTCAGCAGGGTATGAACACTGAAGCTTTCTTT
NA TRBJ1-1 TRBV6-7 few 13 CASYYPGNTEAFF TGTGCCAGCTACTACCCGGGTAACACTGAAGCTTTCTTT
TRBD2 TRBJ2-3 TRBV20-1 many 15 CSASLAGGPGDTQYF TGCAGTGCTAGCTTAGCGGGAGGGCCGGGGGATACGCAGTATTTT
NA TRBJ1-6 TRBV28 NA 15 CASRSVGVYNSPLHF TGTGCCAGCAGGTCCGTCGGCGTCTATAATTCACCCCTCCACTTT
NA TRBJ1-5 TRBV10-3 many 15 CAISATGGGSQPQHF TGTGCCATCAGTGCCACGGGGGGGGGATCTCAGCCCCAGCATTTT